The entry below describes one T cell receptor beta chain. This sample was taken from a study of CD8 T cells in Susac syndrome. FACS was used to enrich TEMRA cells, whereas the CD8+ and CD4+ T cells were obtained by negative isolation. RNA was extracted with the RNeasy kit, and a quantity of 0.5 to 1 ug was reverse transcribed using random hexamers. An immunoSEQ multiplex PCR amplified TCR beta CDR3 over 54 Vbeta and 13 Jbeta. TCRdb reprocessed the immunoSEQ multiplex PCR reads via MiXCR and lists one record per CDR3 protein. Here the sample spans approximately 180,000 distinct CDR3 sequences, approximately 93% being singletons. CDR1 is SNHLY and CDR2 is FYNNEI in the germline V gene. Trimming shortened V by 7 bases and J by 2 bases, and 15 bases separated the two germline ends. The CDR3 has 14 residues.

This chain uses TRBV2 with TRBJ2-7, with D possibly matching TRBD1 (6 bases). This sequence was found in a human donor with multiple sclerosis. Sequenced input: CD4+ T cells from PBMCs. CDR3 nucleotides: TGTGCCAGCACCTCCCGGGACAAGGCCTACGAGCAGTACTTC. Translating it yields CASTSRDKAYEQYF.